These 24 T cell receptor beta chains originate from one sample sequenced in a study of shared clonotypes between healthy human individuals. Using immunoSEQ multiplex PCR, the repertoire was profiled, and TCRdb retains in-frame clones only, with some absent. The data show about 2 million clones, with about 95% seen just once and under 1.5% held by the top ten. CD8 cells regarded as naive lacked CD45RO, were positively chosen for CCR7, and omitted terminally differentiated effector memory CD45RA+ cells. What was sequenced was naive CD8+ T cells sorted from blood. Source of these receptors: a man aged 18 to 35 in good health.

The V gene is TRBV7-9, the J gene TRBJ2-7; 9 nucleotides align to TRBD1. The V gene end was trimmed by 1 base and the J gene end by 4 bases; junction bases not matched to a gene: 5. This CDR3 contains 15 residues. Germline CDR1 is SEHNR and CDR2 is FQNEAQ (reference sequence). Here the CDR3 DNA reads TGTGCCAGCAGCTTAGACACAGGGGGCTGGTACGAGCAGTACTTC. Translating gives CASSLDTGGWYEQYF. Combining the CDR3 with reference TRBV7-9 and TRBJ2-7 gives the whole variable domain DTGVSQNPRHKITKRGQNVTFRCDPISEHNRLYWYRQTLGQGPEFLTYFQNEAQLEKSRLLSDRFSAERPKGSFSTLEIQRTEQGDSAMYLCASSLDTGGWYEQYFGPGTRLTVT.

The chain couples TRBV15 to TRBJ2-5, with TRBD2 matching 10 bases. Trimming at V came to 1 base and at J to 0 bases, leaving 8 bases not matched to a gene. This CDR3 is 18 amino acids long. The V gene's germline CDR1 is LNHNV and CDR2 YYDKDF (reference sequence). CDR3 in DNA: TGTGCCACCAGCAGAGGAACTAGCGGGAAGACGTACCAAGAGACCCAGTACTTC. It yields the protein CATSRGTSGKTYQETQYF.

The chain links TRBV30 to TRBJ1-1, with a possible D match to TRBD1 (5 bases). The CDR3 is 13 amino acids. V was cut by 3 bases and J by 5 bases, with 13 bases left in between. Germline loops: CDR1 GTSNPN, CDR2 SVGIG (reference sequence). Here the CDR3 reads CAWRLTSGTEAFF. The CDR3 nucleotides are TGTGCCTGGAGGTTGACCTCAGGGACTGAAGCTTTCTTT.

This sequence joins TRBV27 and TRBJ2-1; TRBD2 matches 11 bases. The CDR3 is 16 amino acids. Trimming at V came to 5 bases and at J to 6 bases, leaving 9 bases not matched to a gene. Looked up from germline, CDR1 is MNHEY and CDR2 is SMNVEV (reference sequence). The CDR3 DNA reads as TGTGCCAGCAGTCCCCCGACTAGCGGGATTAGCAATGAGCAGTTCTTC. Its protein is CASSPPTSGISNEQFF.

The J gene is TRBJ1-6, the V gene TRBV21-1. TRBV21-1 is tagged as a pseudogene. This CDR3 contains 17 residues. The CDR3 protein is CASSKVRPSSYNSPLHF. CDR3 nucleotide sequence: TGTGCCAGCAGCAAAGTACGCCCGAGCTCCTATAATTCACCCCTCCACTTT.

The rearrangement links TRBV4-3 to TRBJ2-3; D gene unclear. Trimming removed 0 bases at V and 8 bases at J, with 18 bases between. CDR1 and CDR2 (germline): LGHNA, YSLEER. The CDR3 length is 16 residues. CDR3 protein: CASSQDEALTGSTQYF. The CDR3 DNA is TGCGCCAGCAGCCAAGATGAGGCCTTAACCGGTAGTACGCAGTATTTT.

J is TRBJ2-7 and V is TRBV4-1, with D perhaps assigned TRBD1 or TRBD2 (5 bases each). The CDR3 covers 15 residues. Trimming shortened V by 1 base and J by 2 bases, and 12 bases separated the two germline ends. Germline V gene data show CDR1 as MGHRA and CDR2 as YSYEKL. The CDR3 nucleotides are TGCGCCAGCAGCCAAGGACAGTCCGGGGCCTACGAGCAGTACTTC. Protein product: CASSQGQSGAYEQYF.

The rearrangement uses TRBV5-1 and TRBJ1-1; the D is unclear. The CDR3 sequence is 14 residues long. The germline gives CDR1 SGHRS, CDR2 YFSETQ. V lost 0 bases and J lost 4, with 10 bases in between. The CDR3 sequence: CASSLVREATEAFF. Written as DNA, the CDR3 is TGCGCCAGCAGCTTGGTACGGGAGGCCACTGAAGCTTTCTTT. Full variable domain (missing parts from reference TRBV5-1 and TRBJ1-1): KAGVTQTPRYLIKTRGQQVTLSCSPISGHRSVSWYQQTPGQGLQFLFEYFSETQRNKGNFPGRFSGRQFSNSRSEMNVSTLELGDSALYLCASSLVREATEAFFGQGTRLTVV.

Here the CDR3 reads CASSFGLAGGGTGELFF. In nucleotides, the CDR3 is TGTGCCAGCAGCTTTGGACTAGCGGGGGGCGGAACCGGGGAGCTGTTTTTT. This chain joins TRBV5-6 and TRBJ2-2; the match to TRBD2 covers 14 bases. CDR1 and CDR2 from the germline V gene are SGHDT and YYEEEE. V shed 2 bases, J shed 5 bases, and the junction held 5 bases outside the gene matches. CDR3 length equals 17 residues.

V gene TRBV29-1 combines with J gene TRBJ2-7, with D unclear. The V and J ends lost 5 bases and 4 bases respectively, with 15 bases between them. The CDR3 is 13 residues long. Germline CDR1 SQVTM, CDR2 ANQGSEA. DNA of the CDR3: TGCAGCGTTAAGGATGTAGAAGGATACGAGCAGTACTTC. This codes for CSVKDVEGYEQYF.

V and J are TRBV29-1 and TRBJ2-7; the D call may be TRBD1 or TRBD2 (5 bases each). Germline V gene sequence: CDR1 SQVTM, CDR2 ANQGSEA. CDR3 length: 13 amino acids. Trimming took off 4 bases at V and 4 bases at J, with 14 bases between the two ends. CDR3 region: CSVGGGESYEQYF. CDR3 nucleotides: TGCAGCGTTGGTGGGGGTGAATCGTACGAGCAGTACTTC.

V gene TRBV27 combines with J gene TRBJ2-3; 10 positions match TRBD2. The junction had 9 bases not matched to a gene; V was cut back by 5 bases and J by 4 bases. This CDR3 contains 16 residues. Looked up from germline, CDR1 is MNHEY and CDR2 is SMNVEV (reference sequence). In DNA, the CDR3 is TGTGCCAGCAGTCGGGAGCGGGAGGGCCTCGCAGATACGCAGTATTTT. Its protein product is CASSREREGLADTQYF.

The CDR3 region has the DNA TGTGCCAGCAGTGAACGGATCCTCTACGAGCAGTACTTC. Its translation: CASSERILYEQYF. The J gene is TRBJ2-7, the V gene TRBV6-1; D ambiguous. Germline V gene data show CDR1 as MNHNS and CDR2 as SASEGT. This CDR3 is 13 amino acids long. V was trimmed by 2 bases and J by 3 bases, leaving 8 bases between them.

This chain connects TRBV6-6 to TRBJ2-3; D is uncertain. CDR3 size: 14 residues. Trimming stripped 2 bases from V and 2 bases from J, with 8 bases between. Germline values: CDR1 MNHNY, CDR2 SVGAGI (reference sequence). The CDR3 DNA follows: TGTGCCAGCAGTTACCGCACGAACACAGATACGCAGTATTTT. Protein sequence: CASSYRTNTDTQYF.

The chain has TRBV9 and TRBJ1-3; the D gene is possibly TRBD1 (6 bases). The V end was cut by 3 bases, the J end by 3 bases, with 16 bases between. Germline CDR1 reads SGDLS; CDR2 reads YYNGEE. The CDR3 extends over 16 amino acids. CDR3 loop: CASSGLGGGHGNTIYF. CDR3 nucleotide sequence: TGTGCCAGCAGCGGGCTAGGCGGGGGGCATGGAAACACCATATATTTT.

The gene calls are TRBV9 and TRBJ2-7; TRBD1 or TRBD2 may be the D gene (6 bases each). Trimming removed 4 bases from V and 7 bases from J, with 18 bases in between. The CDR3 has 14 residues. The germline CDR1 and CDR2 sequences are SGDLS and YYNGEE. CDR3 sequence reads: CASSPSGGSIEQYF. The CDR3 DNA reads as TGTGCCAGCAGCCCCTCCGGGGGCTCTATAGAGCAGTACTTC.

The genes are TRBV15 and TRBJ2-7, with D maybe TRBD1 (5 bases). CDR3 length equals 15 residues. In germline, CDR1 is LNHNV, CDR2 YYDKDF (reference sequence). The V and J ends lost 3 bases and 6 bases respectively, with 18 bases between them. The CDR3 sequence: CATSSEGVIAPEQYF. In DNA, the CDR3 is TGTGCCACCAGCAGTGAAGGGGTCATAGCACCCGAGCAGTACTTC. The full variable domain, in which reference TRBV15 and TRBJ2-7 provide the parts outside the CDR3, is DAMVIQNPRYQVTQFGKPVTLSCSQTLNHNVMYWYQQKSSQAPKLLFHYYDKDFNNEADTPDNFQSRRPNTSFCFLDIRSPGLGDTAMYLCATSSEGVIAPEQYFGPGTRLTVT.

The chain has TRBV5-6 and TRBJ2-1; 11 positions agree with TRBD2. J gave up 6 bases and V 4 bases, and 6 bases lay outside the gene matches. Germline V gives CDR1 SGHDT, CDR2 YYEEEE. The CDR3 is made up of 15 amino acids. CDR3 amino acids: CASSPGTSGLNEQFF. CDR3 DNA: TGTGCCAGCAGCCCCGGGACTAGCGGTCTCAATGAGCAGTTCTTC.

CDR3 sequence reads: CASSLRTRRTGELFF. The CDR3 region has the DNA TGTGCCAGCAGCCTTCGGACTAGGCGGACCGGGGAGCTGTTTTTT. The chain couples TRBV21-1 to TRBJ2-2; the DNA was not used to check the table's D call, TRBD2. TRBV21-1 is listed as a pseudogene. The CDR3 sequence is 15 residues long.

V gene TRBV4-1 combines with J gene TRBJ1-1, with D possibly matching TRBD1 (5 bases). Germline CDR1 reads MGHRA; CDR2 reads YSYEKL. V lost 4 bases to trimming and J lost 3 bases, with 9 bases between them. The CDR3 consists of 13 residues. The CDR3 nucleotides are TGCGCCAGCAGCCGGTGGGACGACACTGAAGCTTTCTTT. It codes for CASSRWDDTEAFF.

As regards this clone: A much larger clone differs from this one at a single base, so this may be a read error. The gene calls are TRBV7-8 and TRBJ2-2; D ambiguous. This CDR3 spans 12 amino acids. CDR1 and CDR2 from the germline V gene are SGHVS and FQNEAQ. With 5 bases removed from V and 2 bases from J, the gap between germline ends came to 3 bases. CDR3 nucleotide sequence: TGTGCCAGCAGCGTCAACACCGGGGAGCTGTTTTTT. This encodes CASSVNTGELFF. The complete variable domain, with remaining parts taken from reference TRBV7-8 and TRBJ2-2, reads GAGVSQSPRYKVAKRGQDVALRCDPISGHVSLFWYQQALGQGPEFLTYFQNEAQLDKSGLPSDRFFAERPEGSVSTLKIQRTQQEDSAVYLCASSVNTGELFFGEGSRLTVL.

The rearrangement joins TRBV6-5 to TRBJ2-1, with D possibly being TRBD1 (5 bases). The CDR3 runs to 14 residues. Germline V gives CDR1 MNHEY, CDR2 SVGAGI. V was pared by 2 bases and J by 7 bases, with 12 bases between. Here the CDR3 reads CASSYTQGLNEQFF. CDR3 DNA sequence: TGTGCCAGCAGTTACACCCAGGGTTTGAATGAGCAGTTCTTC.

This chain links TRBV27 with TRBJ2-2; the match to TRBD1 covers 9 bases. The CDR3 covers 18 residues. Trimming cost V 4 bases and J 1 base; bases outside gene matches: 10. CDR1 is MNHEY, CDR2 SMNVEV, per germline (reference sequence). CDR3 bases: TGTGCCAGCAGTTCCTTAGACAGGGGGTACAGGAACACCGGGGAGCTGTTTTTT. It yields the protein CASSSLDRGYRNTGELFF.

As concerns this clone: Mismatch with germline at one junction end may stem from a read error. This sequence joins TRBV27 and TRBJ1-2, with D possibly being TRBD1 (5 bases). The CDR3 runs to 13 residues. The germline CDR1 and CDR2 sequences are MNHEY and SMNVEV (reference sequence). Written as DNA, the CDR3 is TGTGCCAGCAGTCTAAATAGGGACCATCAGTGCCTCTTC. The encoded protein is CASSLNRDHQCLF.